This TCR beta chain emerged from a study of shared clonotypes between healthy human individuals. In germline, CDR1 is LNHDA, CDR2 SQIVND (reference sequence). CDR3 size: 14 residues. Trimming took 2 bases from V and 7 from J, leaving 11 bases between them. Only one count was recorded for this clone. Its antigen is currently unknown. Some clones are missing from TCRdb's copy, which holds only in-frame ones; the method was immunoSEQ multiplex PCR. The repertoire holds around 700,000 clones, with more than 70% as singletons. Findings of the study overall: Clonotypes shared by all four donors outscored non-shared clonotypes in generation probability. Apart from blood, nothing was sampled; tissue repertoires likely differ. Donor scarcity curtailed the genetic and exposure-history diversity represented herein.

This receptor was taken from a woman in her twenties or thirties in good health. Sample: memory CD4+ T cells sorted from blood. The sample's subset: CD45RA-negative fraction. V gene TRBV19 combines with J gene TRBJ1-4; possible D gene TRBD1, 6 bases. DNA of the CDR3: TGTGCCAGTAGTATACCGGGACATGGTGAAAAACTGTTTTTT. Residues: CASSIPGHGEKLFF.